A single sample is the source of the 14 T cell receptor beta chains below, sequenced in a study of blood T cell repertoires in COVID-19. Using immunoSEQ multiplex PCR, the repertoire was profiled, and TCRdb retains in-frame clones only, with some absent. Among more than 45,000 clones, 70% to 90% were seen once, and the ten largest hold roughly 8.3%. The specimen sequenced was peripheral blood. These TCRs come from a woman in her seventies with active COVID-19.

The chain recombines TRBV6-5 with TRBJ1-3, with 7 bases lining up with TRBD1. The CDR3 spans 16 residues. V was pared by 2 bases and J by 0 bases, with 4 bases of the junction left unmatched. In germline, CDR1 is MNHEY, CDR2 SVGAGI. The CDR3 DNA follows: TGTGCCAGCAGTTACCACGGACAGGTCTCTGGAAACACCATATATTTT. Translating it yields CASSYHGQVSGNTIYF.

CDR3 sequence reads: CATSDRTGTGSGKLFF. The CDR3 nucleotides read TGTGCCACCAGTGATCGAACCGGGACAGGGTCCGGGAAACTGTTTTTT. V gene TRBV24-1 combines with J gene TRBJ1-4; 9 nucleotides align to TRBD1. V was clipped by 3 bases and J by 11 bases; unmatched bases: 12. The CDR3 sequence is 16 residues long. Germline assignment: CDR1 KGHDR and CDR2 SFDVKD.

The CDR3 DNA sequence: TGTGCCAGCAGCGCCTCGGGGGGACGGTACGAGCAGTACTTC. Translated: CASSASGGRYEQYF. V usage is TRBV9 and J usage is TRBJ2-7; 7 nucleotides align to TRBD2. This CDR3 spans 14 amino acids. V dropped 3 bases and J dropped 4; count of bases not matched to a gene: 7. Germline lookup yields CDR1 SGDLS and CDR2 YYNGEE.

CDR3 sequence: CASSYSTGNIQYF. CDR3 DNA: TGTGCCAGCAGTTACTCGACAGGAAACATTCAGTACTTC. The gene calls are TRBV6-2 or TRBV6-3 and TRBJ2-4; TRBD1 might be the D (6 bases). Germline V gene lookup returns CDR1 MNHEY and CDR2 SVGEGT. Between the trimmed V and J ends, which lost 0 bases and 6 bases, there was a span of 6 bases. This CDR3 is built from 13 residues.

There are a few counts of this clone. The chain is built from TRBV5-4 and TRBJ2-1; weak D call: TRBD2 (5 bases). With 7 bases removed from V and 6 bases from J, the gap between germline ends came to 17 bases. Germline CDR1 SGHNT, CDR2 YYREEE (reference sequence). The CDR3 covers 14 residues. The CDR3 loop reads CASGVVGSTNEQFF. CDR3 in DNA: TGTGCCAGCGGGGTTGTGGGGAGCACCAATGAGCAGTTCTTC. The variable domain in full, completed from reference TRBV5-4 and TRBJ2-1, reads ETGVTQSPTHLIKTRGQQVTLRCSSQSGHNTVSWYQQALGQGPQFIFQYYREEENGRGNFPPRFSGLQFPNYSSELNVNALELDDSALYLCASGVVGSTNEQFFGPGTRLTVL.

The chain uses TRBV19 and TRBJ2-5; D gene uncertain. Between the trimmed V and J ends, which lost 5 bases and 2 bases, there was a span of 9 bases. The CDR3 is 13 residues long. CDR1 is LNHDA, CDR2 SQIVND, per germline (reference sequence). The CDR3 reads CASSLVGQETQYF. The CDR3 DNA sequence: TGTGCCAGTAGTCTCGTCGGGCAAGAGACCCAGTACTTC.

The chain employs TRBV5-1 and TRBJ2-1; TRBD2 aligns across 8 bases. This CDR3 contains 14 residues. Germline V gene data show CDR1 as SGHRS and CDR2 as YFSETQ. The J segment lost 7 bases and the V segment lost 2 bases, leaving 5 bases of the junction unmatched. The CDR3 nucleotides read TGCGCCAGCAGCTTCCAGCGGGAGTCGAATGAGCAGTTCTTC. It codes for CASSFQRESNEQFF.

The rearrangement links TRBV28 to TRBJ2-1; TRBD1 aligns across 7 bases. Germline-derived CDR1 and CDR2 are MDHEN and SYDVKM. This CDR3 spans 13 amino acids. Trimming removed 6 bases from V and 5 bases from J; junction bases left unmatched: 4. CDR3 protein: CASRRTGNNEQFF. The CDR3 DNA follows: TGTGCCAGCAGGCGGACAGGTAACAATGAGCAGTTCTTC.

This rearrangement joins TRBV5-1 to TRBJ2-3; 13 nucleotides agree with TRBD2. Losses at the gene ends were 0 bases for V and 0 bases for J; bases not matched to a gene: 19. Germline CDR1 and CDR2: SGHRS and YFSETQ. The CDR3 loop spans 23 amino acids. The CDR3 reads CASSLEFREPGLAGTSSTDTQYF. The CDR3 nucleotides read TGCGCCAGCAGCTTGGAGTTCAGAGAACCGGGACTAGCGGGAACCTCTAGCACAGATACGCAGTATTTT. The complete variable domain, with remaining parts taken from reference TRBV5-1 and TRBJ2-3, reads KAGVTQTPRYLIKTRGQQVTLSCSPISGHRSVSWYQQTPGQGLQFLFEYFSETQRNKGNFPGRFSGRQFSNSRSEMNVSTLELGDSALYLCASSLEFREPGLAGTSSTDTQYFGPGTRLTVL.

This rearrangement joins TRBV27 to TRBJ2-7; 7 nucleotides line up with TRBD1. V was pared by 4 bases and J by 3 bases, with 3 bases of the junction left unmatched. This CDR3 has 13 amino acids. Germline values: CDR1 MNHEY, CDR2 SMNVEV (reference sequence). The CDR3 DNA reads TGTGCCAGCAGTTCCCGGACAGGCTACGAGCAGTACTTC. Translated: CASSSRTGYEQYF.

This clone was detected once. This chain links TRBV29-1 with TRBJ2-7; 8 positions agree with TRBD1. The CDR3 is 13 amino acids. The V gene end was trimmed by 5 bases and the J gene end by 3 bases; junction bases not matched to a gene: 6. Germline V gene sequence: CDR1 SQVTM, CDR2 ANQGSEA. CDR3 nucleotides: TGCAGCGTTCTCCAGGGGGCCTTCTACGAGCAGTACTTC. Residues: CSVLQGAFYEQYF.

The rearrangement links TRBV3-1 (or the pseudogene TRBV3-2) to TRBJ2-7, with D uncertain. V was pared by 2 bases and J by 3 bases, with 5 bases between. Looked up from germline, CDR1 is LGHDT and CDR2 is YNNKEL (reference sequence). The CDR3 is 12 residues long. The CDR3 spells CASSQTGYEQYF. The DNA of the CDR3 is TGTGCCAGCAGCCAAACTGGCTACGAGCAGTACTTC.

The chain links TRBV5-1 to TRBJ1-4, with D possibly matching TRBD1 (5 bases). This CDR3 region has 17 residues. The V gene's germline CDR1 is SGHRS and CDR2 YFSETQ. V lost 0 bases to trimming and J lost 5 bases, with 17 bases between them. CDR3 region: CASSLGPVSGGNEKLFF. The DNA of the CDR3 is TGCGCCAGCAGCTTGGGCCCCGTTAGCGGGGGGAATGAAAAACTGTTTTTT.

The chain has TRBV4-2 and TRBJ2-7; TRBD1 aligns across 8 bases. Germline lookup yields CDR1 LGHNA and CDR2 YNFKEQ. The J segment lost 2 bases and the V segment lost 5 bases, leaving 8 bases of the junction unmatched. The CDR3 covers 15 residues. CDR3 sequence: CASSEAGTGAYEQYF. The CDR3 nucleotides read TGTGCCAGCAGCGAAGCCGGGACAGGAGCCTACGAGCAGTACTTC.